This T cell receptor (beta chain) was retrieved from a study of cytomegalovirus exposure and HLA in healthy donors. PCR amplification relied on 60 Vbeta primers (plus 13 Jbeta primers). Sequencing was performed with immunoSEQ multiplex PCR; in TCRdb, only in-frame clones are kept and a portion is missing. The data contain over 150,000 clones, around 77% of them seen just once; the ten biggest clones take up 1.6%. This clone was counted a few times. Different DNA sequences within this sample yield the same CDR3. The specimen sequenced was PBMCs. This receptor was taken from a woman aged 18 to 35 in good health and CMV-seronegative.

Here the CDR3 DNA reads TGTGCCAGCAGTGTACAAGGCGGGGACTACAATGAGCAGTTCTTC. It translates to CASSVQGGDYNEQFF. This chain joins TRBV6-1 and TRBJ2-1; weak D call: TRBD2 (6 bases). Trimming shortened V by 4 bases and J by 3 bases, and 13 bases separated the two germline ends. The CDR3 runs 15 residues. Germline V lookup: CDR1 MNHNS, CDR2 SASEGT.